This T cell receptor (beta chain) originates from a study of tumor-infiltrating lymphocytes in primary liver carcinoma. Study-level background: Read depth, roughly 3.5 to 7.5 million productive TCRbeta reads, did not differ significantly between tissues.

V lost 8 bases to trimming and J lost 2 bases, with 15 bases between them. The CDR3 is made up of 14 amino acids. The V gene's germline CDR1 is MDHEN and CDR2 SYDVKM. TCR beta cDNA was prepared out of around 460 ng total RNA by means of a constant-region primer. Generation of the TCR beta libraries relied on three nested multiplex PCR rounds using slightly modified ARM-PCR. Running nine to ten cycles apiece, the first two PCR rounds relied on TRBV1-TRBV30 forward primers together with a C-beta reverse primer. TCRdb called the multiplex PCR reads again in MiXCR, with one record for every CDR3 protein. The sample contains hundreds of thousands of distinct CDR3 sequences, approximately 54% of which appear only once. Germline DNA was also extracted, and blood RNA derived from unsorted whole blood.

The receptor's source is a woman under 40 with primary liver carcinoma and hepatitis B virus infection. The chain couples TRBV28 to TRBJ1-1, with D uncertain. Sequences were obtained from peripheral blood. This CDR3 reads CASAGPGQNTEAFF. In DNA, the CDR3 is TGTGCCAGCGCAGGACCGGGCCAAAACACTGAAGCTTTCTTT. Full variable domain (remainder filled in from reference TRBV28 and TRBJ1-1): DVKVTQSSRYLVKRTGEKVFLECVQDMDHENMFWYRQDPGLGLRLIYFSYDVKMKEKGDIPEGYSVSREKKERFSLILESASTNQTSMYLCASAGPGQNTEAFFGQGTRLTVV.